Listed below are T cell receptor beta chains from one sample, sequenced in a study of blood T cell repertoires in COVID-19. Libraries were prepared by immunoSEQ multiplex PCR; TCRdb keeps only in-frame clonotypes and omits some of them. Found here are roughly 420,000 clones, around 87% of them singletons; the top ten hold 0.95% to 1%. The specimen sequenced was PBMCs or T cells enriched from blood (not recorded which). These receptors were taken from a woman aged 25 to 39 with acute COVID-19. Each CDR3 is given with its conserved first and last residue. A D gene is named only where the DNA matches it firmly. Clone size is not always given. Where it is, it says once, few, many or a class for expanded clones.

V: TRBV28; J: TRBJ1-2; size: once; D: -; DNA: TGTGCCAGCAGTTTATCCGGGGGGTTCGGAGGCTACACCTTC; CDR3: CASSLSGGFGGYTF
V: TRBV10-3; J: TRBJ1-3; size: -; D: -; DNA: TGTGCCATCCAATTTCAGGGAATCTCAGGAAACACCATATATTTT; CDR3: CAIQFQGISGNTIYF
V: TRBV6-5; J: TRBJ2-7; size: -; D: -; DNA: TGTGCCAGCAGTTACTCGGGTAGCTATAGCTCCTACGAGCAGTACTTC; CDR3: CASSYSGSYSSYEQYF
V: TRBV7-9; J: TRBJ1-1; size: -; D: -; DNA: TGTGCCAGCACCCCCGGGACACCGAACACTGAAGCTTTCTTT; CDR3: CASTPGTPNTEAFF
V: TRBV11-1; J: TRBJ1-1; size: -; D: -; DNA: TGTGCCAGCAGCCCCCGTGAGGGTGAGATGAGTGAAGCTTTCTTT; CDR3: CASSPREGEMSEAFF
V: TRBV7-2; J: TRBJ1-5; size: once; D: -; DNA: TGTGCCAGCAGAGCCGGGACAACATTGCCCCAGCATTTT; CDR3: CASRAGTTLPQHF
V: TRBV18; J: TRBJ1-1; size: -; D: TRBD1; DNA: TGTGCCAGCTCGAAGGACAGGGGGGCCGTCACTGAAGCTTTCTTT; CDR3: CASSKDRGAVTEAFF
V: TRBV5-6; J: TRBJ2-1; size: -; D: -; DNA: TGTGCCAGCAGCCCCCAGGCCTACAATGAGCAGTTCTTC; CDR3: CASSPQAYNEQFF
V: TRBV6-1; J: TRBJ2-2; size: -; D: -; DNA: TGTGCCAGCAGAAGGACAGAGCTCACCGGGGAGCTGTTTTTT; CDR3: CASRRTELTGELFF
V: TRBV7-9; J: TRBJ2-3; size: -; D: TRBD1; DNA: TGTGCCAGCAGCCGGGACAGGATTCAAGATACGCAGTATTTT; CDR3: CASSRDRIQDTQYF
V: TRBV5-1; J: TRBJ2-7; size: -; D: -; DNA: TGCGCCAGCAGCTTGGGCAGGGGACGTTACGAGCAGTACTTC; CDR3: CASSLGRGRYEQYF
V: TRBV18; J: TRBJ1-2; size: -; D: TRBD1; DNA: TGTGCCAGCTCACCCCTTGTAGGCCAGGGGACAGGGACCGTGAACTATGGCTACACCTTC; CDR3: CASSPLVGQGTGTVNYGYTF
V: TRBV7-9; J: TRBJ2-7; size: -; D: TRBD1; DNA: TGTGCCAGCAGTTGGGACAGTCAAAGGGGCTACGAGCAGTACTTC; CDR3: CASSWDSQRGYEQYF
V: TRBV29-1; J: TRBJ2-1; size: -; D: -; DNA: TGCAGCGTTGTGATTCCCCCCGCTAGCGTCTACAATGAGCAGTTCTTC; CDR3: CSVVIPPASVYNEQFF
V: TRBV7-9; J: TRBJ2-5; size: -; D: TRBD1; DNA: TGTGCCAGCAGCCCGGGACAGACCCACCAAGAGACCCAGTACTTC; CDR3: CASSPGQTHQETQYF
V: TRBV19; J: TRBJ2-3; size: once; D: -; DNA: TGTGCCAGTAGTCAGCAGGGAAATACGCAGTATTTT; CDR3: CASSQQGNTQYF